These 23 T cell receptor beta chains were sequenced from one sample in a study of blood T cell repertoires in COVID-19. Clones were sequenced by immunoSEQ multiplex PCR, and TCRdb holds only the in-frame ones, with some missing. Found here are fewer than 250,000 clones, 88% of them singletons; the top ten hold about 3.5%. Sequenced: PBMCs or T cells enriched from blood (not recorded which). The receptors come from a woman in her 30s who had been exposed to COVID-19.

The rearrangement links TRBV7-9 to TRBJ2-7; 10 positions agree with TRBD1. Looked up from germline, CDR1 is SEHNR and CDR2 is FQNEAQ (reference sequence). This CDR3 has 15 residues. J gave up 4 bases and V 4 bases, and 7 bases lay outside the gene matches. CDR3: CASSSTGQGWYEQYF. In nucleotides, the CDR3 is TGTGCCAGCAGCTCGACGGGACAGGGGTGGTACGAGCAGTACTTC.

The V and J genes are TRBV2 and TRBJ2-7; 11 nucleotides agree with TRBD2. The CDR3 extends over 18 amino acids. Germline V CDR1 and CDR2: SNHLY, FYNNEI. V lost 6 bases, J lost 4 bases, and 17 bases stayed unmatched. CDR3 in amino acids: CASRDKGGTSGRVYEQYF. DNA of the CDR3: TGTGCCAGCAGGGATAAGGGGGGGACTAGCGGTCGTGTTTACGAGCAGTACTTC.

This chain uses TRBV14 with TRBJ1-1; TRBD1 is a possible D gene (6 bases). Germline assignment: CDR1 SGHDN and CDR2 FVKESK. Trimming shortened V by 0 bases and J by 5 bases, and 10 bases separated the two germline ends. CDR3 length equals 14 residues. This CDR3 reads CASSQEYRETEAFF. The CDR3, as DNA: TGTGCCAGCAGCCAAGAATACAGGGAAACTGAAGCTTTCTTT.

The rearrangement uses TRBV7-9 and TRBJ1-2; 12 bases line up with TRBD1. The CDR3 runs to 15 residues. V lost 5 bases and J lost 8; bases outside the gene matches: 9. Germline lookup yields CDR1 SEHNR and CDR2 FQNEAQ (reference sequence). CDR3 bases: TGTGCCAGCAGCAGACCGGGACAGGGGGCGCAAGGCTACACCTTC. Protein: CASSRPGQGAQGYTF.

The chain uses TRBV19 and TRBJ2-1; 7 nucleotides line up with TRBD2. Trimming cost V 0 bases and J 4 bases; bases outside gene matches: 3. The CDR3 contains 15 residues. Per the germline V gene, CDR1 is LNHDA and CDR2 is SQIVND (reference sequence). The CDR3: CASSIESGIYNEQFF. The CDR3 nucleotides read TGTGCCAGTAGTATAGAAAGCGGGATTTACAATGAGCAGTTCTTC.

The CDR3 is CASSPFVQVDNEKLFF. Written as DNA, the CDR3 is TGTGCCAGCTCACCCTTCGTACAGGTAGATAATGAAAAACTGTTTTTT. The chain combines TRBV18 with TRBJ1-4; D may be TRBD1 (5 bases). Germline lookup yields CDR1 KGHSH and CDR2 LQKENI. The length of the CDR3 is 16 residues. V lost 3 bases to trimming and J lost 4 bases, with 15 bases between them.

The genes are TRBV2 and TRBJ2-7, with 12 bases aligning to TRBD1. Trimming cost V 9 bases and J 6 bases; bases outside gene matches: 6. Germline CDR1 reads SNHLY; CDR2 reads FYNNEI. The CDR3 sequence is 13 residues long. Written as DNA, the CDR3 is TGTGCCAGTCTCCGGGACAGGGGGCGCGAGCAGTACTTC. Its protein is CASLRDRGREQYF.

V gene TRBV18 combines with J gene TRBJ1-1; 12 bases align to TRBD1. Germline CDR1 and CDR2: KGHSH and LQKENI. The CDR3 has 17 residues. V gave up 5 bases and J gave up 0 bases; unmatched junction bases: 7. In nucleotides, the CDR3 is TGTGCCAGCTCAATGGGGGACAGGGGGCTTGTGAACACTGAAGCTTTCTTT. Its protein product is CASSMGDRGLVNTEAFF.

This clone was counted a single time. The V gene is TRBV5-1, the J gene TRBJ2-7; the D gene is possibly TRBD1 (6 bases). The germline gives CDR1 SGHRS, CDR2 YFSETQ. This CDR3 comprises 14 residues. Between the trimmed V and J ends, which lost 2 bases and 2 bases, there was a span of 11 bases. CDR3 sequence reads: CASSLPGQPYEQYF. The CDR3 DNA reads TGCGCCAGCAGCTTACCGGGACAACCCTACGAGCAGTACTTC.

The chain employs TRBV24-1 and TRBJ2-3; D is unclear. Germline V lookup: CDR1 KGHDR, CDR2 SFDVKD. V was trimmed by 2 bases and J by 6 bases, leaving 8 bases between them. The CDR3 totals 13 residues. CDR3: CATSDSASDTQYF. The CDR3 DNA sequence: TGTGCCACCAGTGATTCCGCGTCTGATACGCAGTATTTT.

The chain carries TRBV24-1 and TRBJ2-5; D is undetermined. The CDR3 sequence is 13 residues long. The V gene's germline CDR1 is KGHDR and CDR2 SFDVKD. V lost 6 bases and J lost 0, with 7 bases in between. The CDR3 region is CATSRSNQETQYF. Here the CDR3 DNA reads TGTGCCACCAGTCGGTCAAACCAAGAGACCCAGTACTTC.

The CDR3 region is CASSMAPGTHGYTF. For the CDR3, the DNA is TGTGCCAGTAGTATGGCTCCGGGAACCCATGGCTACACCTTC. The V and J genes are TRBV19 and TRBJ1-2; no firm D call. This CDR3 has 14 residues. CDR1 is LNHDA, CDR2 SQIVND, per germline (reference sequence). Trimming pared 3 bases from V and 6 bases from J, leaving 14 bases between. The variable domain in full, completed from reference TRBV19 and TRBJ1-2, reads DGGITQSPKYLFRKEGQNVTLSCEQNLNHDAMYWYRQDPGQGLRLIYYSQIVNDFQKGDIAEGYSVSREKKESFPLTVTSAQKNPTAFYLCASSMAPGTHGYTFGSGTRLTVV.

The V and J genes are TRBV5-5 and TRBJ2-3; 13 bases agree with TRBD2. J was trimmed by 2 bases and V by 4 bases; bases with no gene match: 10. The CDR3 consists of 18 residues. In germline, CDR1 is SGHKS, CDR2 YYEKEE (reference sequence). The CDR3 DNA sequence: TGTGCCAGCAGCCGAGGGGGACTAGCGGGGCGACCCACAGATACGCAGTATTTT. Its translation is CASSRGGLAGRPTDTQYF.

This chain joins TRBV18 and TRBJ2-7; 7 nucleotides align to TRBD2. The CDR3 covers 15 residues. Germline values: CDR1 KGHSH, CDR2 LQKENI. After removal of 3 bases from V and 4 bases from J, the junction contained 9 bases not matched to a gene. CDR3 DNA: TGTGCCAGCTCACCTATGCCTAGCGGAGATTACGAGCAGTACTTC. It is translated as CASSPMPSGDYEQYF.

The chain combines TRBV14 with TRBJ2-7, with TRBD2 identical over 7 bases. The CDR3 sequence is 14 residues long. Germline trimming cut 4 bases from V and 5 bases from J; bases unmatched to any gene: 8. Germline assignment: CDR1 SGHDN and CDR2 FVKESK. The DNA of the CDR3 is TGTGCCAGCAGCCCCTGGACTAGTTTCGACGAGCAGTACTTC. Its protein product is CASSPWTSFDEQYF.

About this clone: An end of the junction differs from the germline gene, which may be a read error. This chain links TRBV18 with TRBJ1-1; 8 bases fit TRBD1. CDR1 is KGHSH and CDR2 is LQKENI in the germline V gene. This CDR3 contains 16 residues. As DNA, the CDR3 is TGTGCCAGCTCTCCACCGACAGGGGAGGGGTACACTGAAGCTTTCTTT. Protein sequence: CASSPPTGEGYTEAFF.

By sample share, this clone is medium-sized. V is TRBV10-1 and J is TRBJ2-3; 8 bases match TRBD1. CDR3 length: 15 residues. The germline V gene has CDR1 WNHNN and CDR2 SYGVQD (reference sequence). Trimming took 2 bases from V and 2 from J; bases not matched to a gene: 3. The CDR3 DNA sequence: TGCGCCAGCAGTGAGGGACAGGGCCACACAGATACGCAGTATTTT. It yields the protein CASSEGQGHTDTQYF.

The CDR3 DNA is TGTGCCAGCATGGTGGGCCAGGGAAGGGGGAAAGCTTTCTTT. Amino acid sequence: CASMVGQGRGKAFF. V and J are TRBV3-1 (or the pseudogene TRBV3-2) and TRBJ1-1, with D possibly matching TRBD1 (6 bases). CDR1 and CDR2 from the germline V gene are LGHDT and YNNKEL (reference sequence). V lost 7 bases and J lost 9, with 21 bases in between. CDR3 length: 14 residues.

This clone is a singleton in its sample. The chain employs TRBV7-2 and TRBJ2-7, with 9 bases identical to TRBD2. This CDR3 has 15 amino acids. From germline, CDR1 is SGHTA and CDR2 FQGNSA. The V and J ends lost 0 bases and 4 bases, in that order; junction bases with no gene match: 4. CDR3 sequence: CASSLASGRIYEQYF. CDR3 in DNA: TGTGCCAGCAGCTTAGCTAGCGGGAGAATTTACGAGCAGTACTTC.

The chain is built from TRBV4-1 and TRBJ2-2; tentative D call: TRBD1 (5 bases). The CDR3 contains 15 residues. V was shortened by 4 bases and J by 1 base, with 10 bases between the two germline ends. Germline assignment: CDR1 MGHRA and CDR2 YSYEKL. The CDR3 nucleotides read TGCGCCAGCAGCCGTCAGGGTTGGAACACCGGGGAGCTGTTTTTT. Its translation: CASSRQGWNTGELFF.

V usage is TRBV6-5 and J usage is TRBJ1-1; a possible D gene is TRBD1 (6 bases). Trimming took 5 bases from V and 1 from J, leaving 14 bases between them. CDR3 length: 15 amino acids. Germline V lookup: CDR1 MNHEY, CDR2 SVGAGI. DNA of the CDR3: TGTGCCAGCAGTCCACTCACCAGGGGGAACACTGAAGCTTTCTTT. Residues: CASSPLTRGNTEAFF.

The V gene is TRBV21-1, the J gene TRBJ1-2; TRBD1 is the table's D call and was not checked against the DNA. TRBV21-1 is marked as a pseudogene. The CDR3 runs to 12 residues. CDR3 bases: TGTGCCAGCAGCCCCAGACGGACAGGCTACACCTTC. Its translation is CASSPRRTGYTF.

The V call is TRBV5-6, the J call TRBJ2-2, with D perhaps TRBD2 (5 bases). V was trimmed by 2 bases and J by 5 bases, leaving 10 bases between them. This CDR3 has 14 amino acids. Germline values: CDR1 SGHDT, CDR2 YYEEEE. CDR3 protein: CASSLVAGTGELFF. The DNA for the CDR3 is TGTGCCAGCAGCTTAGTCGCGGGTACCGGGGAGCTGTTTTTT.